This entry features one TCR beta chain sequence. This sample is part of a study of blood T cell repertoires in COVID-19. With 4 bases removed from V and 2 bases from J, the gap between germline ends came to 9 bases. The germline V gene encodes CDR1 SGHTS and CDR2 YDEGEE. This CDR3 comprises 14 residues. Sequenced by immunoSEQ multiplex PCR; TCRdb stores in-frame clones only, minus some. The data show roughly 240,000 clones, more than 65% seen once. The sequence derives from a man between 40 and 49 years old who had recovered from COVID-19. Material for sequencing was peripheral blood. The chain joins TRBV5-8 to TRBJ1-4; D call uncertain. The CDR3, as DNA: TGTGCCAGCAGCCATGGCTGGACTAATGAAAAACTGTTTTTT. Translating gives CASSHGWTNEKLFF.